The clone carrying this T cell receptor (beta chain) was observed many times. This sample is part of a study of HIV-infected patients and healthy controls. TCRdb called the 5' RACE reads again in MiXCR, with one record for every CDR3 protein. The repertoire includes approximately 64,000 distinct CDR3 sequences, approximately 21% of them detected once, and more than 1.2% sits in the top ten. This CDR3 has 15 amino acids. The ends were cut back, 1 base at V and 2 bases at J, with 12 bases in the middle. The germline V gene encodes CDR1 LNHDA and CDR2 SQIVND (reference sequence). The chain uses TRBV19 and TRBJ2-7; D gene unclear. This receptor was obtained from a human donor in good health. Sequencing was done on a sample of CD4+ T cells from blood. The CDR3 protein is CASSIAVASAYEQYF. The CDR3 coding sequence is TGTGCCAGTAGTATAGCCGTCGCCTCGGCCTACGAGCAGTACTTC.